What follows describes a single T cell receptor (beta chain). The antigen this receptor binds is unknown. The record has no base qualities; no much larger clone is one base away. The source of the sample is a study of blood T cell repertoires in COVID-19 (TCRdb year 2020). Regarding the complete study: Samples from collaborators originated in the United States, Italy and Spain and spanned both the acute and convalescent phases of COVID-19. Where available, HLA class I and class II types were taken from metadata supplied by the sample provider and were not determined by assay-based typing. The material from the prospective study consisted of cDNA or gDNA derived from T cells, B-cell-depleted T cells, or PBMCs. The samples were drawn from two sources: the first 160 participants of the ongoing ImmuneRACE study, and 950 to 1,500 subjects contributed by 6 global collaborators. A freely available public database, intended as a resource for researchers studying the immune response to SARS-CoV-2, is where the repertoires were released. Nearly every sample came with metadata listing a de-identified subject ID, COVID-19 status, age in years and sex. Subjects who had been exposed to COVID-19, were actively infected with it, or had recovered from it provided the deeply sampled blood TCRbeta repertoires that made up the dataset.

TCRbeta CDR3 regions were amplified from genomic DNA using the immunoSEQ Assay, a bias-controlled multiplex PCR. Under the source paper's analysis protocol: The number of nucleated cells in each sample was estimated by amplification of reference gene primers within the assay. Sequence reads were collapsed and filtered to measure the absolute abundance of every unique TCRbeta CDR3 rearrangement. For each sample, productive Simpson clonality was calculated as the square root of Simpson's diversity index over productive rearrangements. This is the immuneACCESS table as TCRdb keeps it, with only in-frame sequences that have V and J called. A part of the clones is gone; compared with another copy, unresolved V genes explain less than half, and the rest is unexplained. V and J calls and clone size are given by that table; D and trimming were obtained from the DNA. The table for this sample lists 200,000 to 250,000 clones; 80% to 90% of them were counted only once. The ten largest make up over 3.5% of the sample.

In the prospective study, participants were roughly 18 to 100 years old, resided in about two dozen geographic areas of the United States, and were enrolled through a virtual design. Cohort assignment in the prospective study relied on participant-reported clinical history from a screening survey and a study questionnaire. A participant counted as exposed if, within 2 weeks of entering the study, that participant had been in contact with someone who had a PCR-confirmed or clinician-diagnosed COVID-19 case. Mobile phlebotomists in the prospective study collected whole blood, serum and a nasopharyngeal or oropharyngeal swab from every participant. Additional blood draws and questionnaires over an approximately two-month period could optionally be provided by prospective study participants. Before DNA extraction, prospective study blood samples were shipped either frozen or at room temperature. Study-wide conclusions, independent of this receptor: How much clinical and demographic metadata was included differed by source and by participant, and the metadata was provided uncurated.

V has 0 bases trimmed and J has 0 bases trimmed; junction bases matching no gene number 6. Based on the germline V gene, the CDR1 and CDR2 sequences are SGHVS and FQNEAQ. Counted from cysteine to phenylalanine, this CDR3 has 17 amino acids. Of all the DNA, just the CDR3 is kept, 51 bases in frame from base 1. The receptor comes from a woman between 25 and 40 years old who had been exposed to COVID-19. Sequenced material: PBMCs or T cells enriched from blood (not recorded which). This sequence uses TRBV7-8 and TRBJ2-3, with 7 bases aligning to TRBD1. In nucleotide form, the sequence is TGTGCCAGCAGCTTAGCTACAGGGGCACCAAGCACAGATACGCAGTATTTT. Its translation reads: CASSLATGAPSTDTQYF.